The 14 T cell receptor beta chains below were found in one sample sequenced in a study of neurological immune-mediated disorders. TCRdb re-called the 5' RACE reads with MiXCR, one entry per CDR3 protein. Counted here are around 50,000 distinct CDR3 sequences, 3.5% occurring once; the ten biggest clones make up about 3%. Sequencing used PBMCs. Receptor source: a woman under 40 with multiple sclerosis.

This clonotype was detected ten times or more. The genes are TRBV20-1 and TRBJ2-7; 8 bases map to TRBD2. J lost 2 bases, V lost 5 bases, and 11 bases had no gene match. CDR3 length: 15 amino acids. The germline gives CDR1 DFQATT, CDR2 SNEGSKA (reference sequence). CDR3 nucleotides: TGCAGTGCTGGACGAAGCGGGAGACTCCCCTACGAGCAGTACTTC. Translated, it gives CSAGRSGRLPYEQYF.

This chain joins TRBV20-1 and TRBJ2-7, with D possibly matching TRBD1 (5 bases). The V end lost 3 bases, the J end lost 4 bases, and 10 bases lay between the germline ends. This CDR3 spans 12 amino acids. Looked up from germline, CDR1 is DFQATT and CDR2 is SNEGSKA (reference sequence). The CDR3 sequence: CSASLQVYEQYF. The CDR3 coding sequence is TGCAGTGCTAGCCTACAGGTATACGAGCAGTACTTC.

The V and J genes are TRBV20-1 and TRBJ2-1; tentative D call: TRBD2 (5 bases). Germline CDR1 is DFQATT and CDR2 is SNEGSKA (reference sequence). Trimming shortened V by 3 bases and J by 9 bases, and 18 bases separated the two germline ends. The CDR3 contains 14 residues. The CDR3 DNA follows: TGCAGTGCTAGTTTTACTAGGAGTCGCAGTGAGCAGTTCTTC. Encoded protein: CSASFTRSRSEQFF.

This clonotype occurred many times. The chain employs TRBV20-1 and TRBJ2-3; 9 positions match TRBD2. Germline CDR1 is DFQATT and CDR2 is SNEGSKA (reference sequence). The CDR3 is made up of 16 amino acids. V lost 2 bases and J lost 2; bases outside the gene matches: 8. CDR3 nucleotide sequence: TGCAGTGCTAGAAAGATGCTAGCGGGAACCACAGATACGCAGTATTTT. It translates to CSARKMLAGTTDTQYF.

This clonotype was picked up many times. The chain couples TRBV27 to TRBJ2-3, with D perhaps given as TRBD1 or TRBD2 (6 bases each). The germline V gene has CDR1 MNHEY and CDR2 SMNVEV (reference sequence). V was clipped by 5 bases and J by 8 bases, with 23 bases between them. The CDR3 runs to 16 residues. Here the CDR3 reads CASSANRAPRGATQYF. CDR3 coding DNA: TGTGCCAGCAGTGCAAACCGGGCCCCGAGGGGGGCTACGCAGTATTTT.

This clonotype was recorded many times. V gene TRBV7-2 combines with J gene TRBJ1-1; no firm D call. The ends were cut back, 5 bases at V and 1 base at J, with 8 bases in the middle. The CDR3 covers 13 residues. Germline values: CDR1 SGHTA, CDR2 FQGNSA. CDR3 protein: CASSRRRNTEAFF. As DNA, the CDR3 is TGTGCCAGCAGCCGCAGGAGGAACACTGAAGCTTTCTTT.

This clonotype was counted many times. The genes are TRBV20-1 and TRBJ1-1; D is ambiguous. The V gene lost 6 bases and the J gene lost 4 bases, with 12 bases spanning the gap. The CDR3 totals 12 residues. Looked up from germline, CDR1 is DFQATT and CDR2 is SNEGSKA (reference sequence). For the CDR3, the DNA is TGCAGTGCCCCCATGACGTCCACTGAAGCTTTCTTT. Translated, it gives CSAPMTSTEAFF.

This clonotype was seen a handful of times. The J gene is TRBJ1-2, the V gene TRBV6-1, with D hard to call. CDR1 is MNHNS and CDR2 is SASEGT in the germline V gene. V lost 3 bases, J lost 4 bases, and 15 bases lay in between. The CDR3 runs 15 residues. The CDR3 nucleotides read TGTGCCAGCAGTGAGGGCTTAGGCTTTTCCTATGGCTACACCTTC. As protein: CASSEGLGFSYGYTF.

The sample holds many counts of this clonotype. CDR3 region: CSARVSETQYF. CDR3 in DNA: TGCAGTGCTAGAGTATCAGAGACCCAGTACTTC. This chain uses TRBV20-1 with TRBJ2-5; D gene unclear. The CDR3 totals 11 residues. Per germline, CDR1 DFQATT and CDR2 SNEGSKA (reference sequence). V was trimmed by 1 base and J by 4 bases, leaving 4 bases between them.

This clonotype came up many times. The genes are TRBV29-1 and TRBJ1-2, with 12 bases that match TRBD1. J lost 6 bases, V lost 4 bases, and 6 bases had no gene match. The germline CDR1 and CDR2 sequences are SQVTM and ANQGSEA. The CDR3 runs 14 residues. The CDR3 nucleotides are TGCAGCGTTGTCCGGGACAGGGGGCTGAATGGCTACACCTTC. It is translated as CSVVRDRGLNGYTF. Combining the CDR3 with reference TRBV29-1 and TRBJ1-2 gives the whole variable domain SAVISQKPSRDICQRGTSLTIQCQVDSQVTMMFWYRQQPGQSLTLIATANQGSEATYESGFVIDKFPISRPNLTFSTLTVSNMSPEDSSIYLCSVVRDRGLNGYTFGSGTRLTVV.

This clonotype was picked up many times. J is TRBJ1-5 and V is TRBV20-1; D perhaps matches TRBD1 (5 bases). CDR3 length: 15 amino acids. Trimming removed 2 bases at V and 2 bases at J, with 13 bases between. CDR1 DFQATT and CDR2 SNEGSKA come from the germline V gene (reference sequence). CDR3 DNA: TGCAGTGCTAGAACTACCCAGGGTGGCAATCAGCCCCAGCATTTT. Amino acids: CSARTTQGGNQPQHF.

This clonotype was observed many times. The chain uses TRBV12-3 or TRBV12-4 and TRBJ2-7; 9 nucleotides agree with TRBD1. There are 15 residues in the CDR3. V was clipped by 6 bases and J by 3 bases; unmatched bases: 9. This chain's CDR3 is CASSLTRDRDYEQYF. The CDR3 nucleotides read TGTGCCAGCAGCCTCACCCGGGACAGGGACTACGAGCAGTACTTC.

This clonotype has a count of ten or more. This chain uses TRBV20-1 with TRBJ2-5; 7 bases line up with TRBD2. The CDR3 has 18 residues. The V segment lost 0 bases and the J segment 2 bases; nucleotides outside the gene matches: 15. Per germline, CDR1 DFQATT and CDR2 SNEGSKA (reference sequence). For the CDR3, the DNA is TGCAGTGCTAGAGAAATTCGTGCGGCTGGGCGGGGGCAAGAGACCCAGTACTTC. Translated: CSAREIRAAGRGQETQYF.

In this sample, this clonotype turned up many times. The V gene is TRBV7-6, the J gene TRBJ2-5, with TRBD2 matching 10 bases. V was clipped by 1 base and J by 7 bases; unmatched bases: 6. This CDR3 has 15 residues. The germline V gene has CDR1 SGHVS and CDR2 FNYEAQ. CDR3 sequence: CASSLGLAGEGTQYF. In DNA form, the CDR3 reads TGTGCCAGCAGCTTAGGGCTAGCGGGAGAGGGGACCCAGTACTTC. The whole variable domain, filled in from reference TRBV7-6 and TRBJ2-5, reads GAGVSQSPRYKVTKRGQDVALRCDPISGHVSLYWYRQALGQGPEFLTYFNYEAQQDKSGLPNDRFSAERPEGSISTLTIQRTEQRDSAMYRCASSLGLAGEGTQYFGPGTRLLVL.